The 9 T cell receptor beta chains given below trace back to one sample, sequenced in a study of vaccination and CD4 T cells after COVID-19. The antigens for these receptors are not known. As to treatment: roughly 10-day PBMC culture with coronavirus spike peptide pools or control peptides (ViraFEST assay). The study sequenced cultured CD4+ T cell DNA using the Oncomine TCR Beta short-read assay. One entry per CDR3 protein, called by TCRdb with MiXCR from the PCR reads. The table records 16,000 or so distinct CDR3 sequences, approximately 45% of them present only once. Here the sequenced sample was CD4+ T cells from blood, cultured in vitro, taken after SARS-CoV-2 vaccination. The receptors shown here come from a human donor who had recovered from COVID-19.

This rearrangement joins TRBV5-6 to TRBJ2-7; TRBD2 agrees at 7 bases. Trimming took 4 bases from V and 1 from J; bases not matched to a gene: 8. This CDR3 has 15 amino acids. The germline gives CDR1 SGHDT, CDR2 YYEEEE. The CDR3 DNA sequence: TGTGCCAGCAGCCTACCCCCGGGACTATCCTACGAGCAGTACTTC. Its translation: CASSLPPGLSYEQYF. Full variable domain (outside the CDR3, taken from reference TRBV5-6 and TRBJ2-7): DAGVTQSPTHLIKTRGQQVTLRCSPKSGHDTVSWYQQALGQGPQFIFQYYEEEERQRGNFPDRFSGHQFPNYSSELNVNALLLGDSALYLCASSLPPGLSYEQYFGPGTRLTVT.

The J gene is TRBJ1-4, the V gene TRBV14; 10 bases align to TRBD1. CDR1 SGHDN and CDR2 FVKESK come from the germline V gene. CDR3 length: 17 residues. V lost 3 bases and J lost 8; bases outside the gene matches: 12. The CDR3 sequence is CASSHLGQGSRQEKLFF. DNA for the CDR3: TGTGCCAGCAGCCACCTGGGACAGGGGTCGCGTCAAGAAAAACTGTTTTTT.

There are a few counts of this clonotype. The chain joins TRBV6-1 to TRBJ1-2; the D gene is possibly TRBD1 (5 bases). Germline-derived CDR1 and CDR2 are MNHNS and SASEGT. With 2 bases removed from V and 4 bases from J, the gap between germline ends came to 11 bases. This CDR3 has 14 residues. CDR3: CASSEIGGGYGYTF. The CDR3 DNA reads TGTGCCAGCAGTGAAATCGGCGGGGGCTATGGCTACACCTTC.

The chain combines TRBV18 with TRBJ1-2, with D possibly being TRBD1 (5 bases). From germline, CDR1 is KGHSH and CDR2 LQKENI. V shed 4 bases and J shed 6 bases, with 18 bases lying between them. The CDR3 totals 15 residues. The CDR3 nucleotides read TGTGCCAGCTCACAGGCCGGGACCCCGGGAGATGGCTACACCTTC. Translated, it gives CASSQAGTPGDGYTF. The entire variable domain, with the rest obtained from reference TRBV18 and TRBJ1-2, is as follows: NAGVMQNPRHLVRRRGQEARLRCSPMKGHSHVYWYRQLPEEGLKFMVYLQKENIIDESGMPKERFSAEFPKEGPSILRIQQVVRGDSAAYFCASSQAGTPGDGYTFGSGTRLTVV.

This clonotype was seen only a few times. The genes are TRBV5-1 and TRBJ2-5; D possibly uses TRBD1 or TRBD2 (5 bases each). With 0 bases removed from V and 5 bases from J, the gap between germline ends came to 17 bases. The germline CDR1 and CDR2 sequences are SGHRS and YFSETQ. This CDR3 contains 16 residues. CDR3 loop: CASSLGPLEGLETQYF. The CDR3 DNA is TGCGCCAGCAGCTTGGGCCCCCTAGAGGGGCTGGAGACCCAGTACTTC.

The rearrangement links TRBV19 to TRBJ2-2; D gene ambiguous. CDR1 and CDR2 (germline): LNHDA, SQIVND (reference sequence). The V end was cut by 1 base, the J end by 5 bases, with 5 bases between. This CDR3 region has 13 residues. CDR3 bases: TGTGCCAGTAGTATAGGGGAAACCGGGGAGCTGTTTTTT. Protein: CASSIGETGELFF.

This clonotype was seen a few times. The V gene is TRBV19, the J gene TRBJ2-3; TRBD1 is a possible D gene (6 bases). V lost 4 bases to trimming and J lost 2 bases, with 13 bases between them. Germline assignment: CDR1 LNHDA and CDR2 SQIVND (reference sequence). The CDR3 is 15 amino acids. Here the CDR3 reads CASSNLRDNTDTQYF. In DNA form, the CDR3 reads TGTGCCAGTAGTAACCTACGGGACAACACAGATACGCAGTATTTT.

The chain has TRBV6-4 and TRBJ2-1; 8 nucleotides agree with TRBD2. Trimming at V came to 2 bases and at J to 6 bases, leaving 9 bases not matched to a gene. CDR3 length: 16 residues. The germline V gene has CDR1 MRHNA and CDR2 SNTAGT. Here the CDR3 reads CASSDEAGRGPNEQFF. CDR3 sequence (DNA): TGTGCCAGCAGTGACGAGGCCGGGAGGGGCCCCAATGAGCAGTTCTTC.

This clonotype was observed a handful of times. The rearrangement uses TRBV4-1 and TRBJ2-5; 7 bases align to TRBD2. Germline V gene sequence: CDR1 MGHRA, CDR2 YSYEKL. Trimming took 0 bases from V and 4 from J; bases not matched to a gene: 14. This CDR3 spans 18 amino acids. CDR3 bases: TGCGCCAGCAGCCAAGACCGGGCTAGCGGCCCACAGCTAGAGACCCAGTACTTC. Protein: CASSQDRASGPQLETQYF.